Here is one TCR beta chain with its context. Authors' analysis steps: Reference gene primers were amplified, and this amplification served to estimate nucleated cell counts. Sequencing used immunoSEQ multiplex PCR; TCRdb keeps in-frame clones, though not all of them. The DNA gave D and trimming, while V, J and clone size come from that table. Of around 230,000 clones listed, roughly 87% are singletons. The data were taken from a study of blood T cell repertoires in COVID-19. Study-wide context: The United States, Italy and Spain were the sources of the acute and convalescent COVID-19 samples. PBMCs, B-cell-depleted T cells, or T cells were the source of the cDNA or gDNA that made up the material.

J gave up 4 bases and V 0 bases, and 8 bases lay outside the gene matches. This CDR3 is 16 amino acids long. Germline-derived CDR1 and CDR2 are SGHRS and YFSETQ. Sequencing was done on a sample of peripheral blood. The chain couples TRBV5-1 to TRBJ2-3, with TRBD2 matching over 7 bases. The clonotype originates from a man aged 60-69 years who had recovered from COVID-19. CDR3 nucleotides: TGCGCCAGCAGCTTGGGAGACTTAGCGGGCTCAGATACGCAGTATTTT. It is translated as CASSLGDLAGSDTQYF.